This T cell receptor (beta chain) derives from a study of blood T cell repertoires in COVID-19. Generated by immunoSEQ multiplex PCR, the TCRdb table keeps only in-frame clones and is missing some. The table includes 400,000 to 500,000 clones, approximately 91% detected once. This clone was seen a few times. Participants had their cohort set by participant-reported clinical history. Unmatched junction bases numbered 10, after V lost 4 bases and J lost 9 bases. Germline CDR1 KGHDR, CDR2 SFDVKD. The CDR3 length is 15 residues. The source is a woman younger than 30 who had been exposed to COVID-19. The sequencing sample was made of PBMCs or T cells enriched from blood (not recorded which). The gene calls are TRBV24-1 and TRBJ2-3; TRBD2 aligns across 9 bases. CDR3 region: CATSERAGTSSTQYF. The CDR3 nucleotides are TGTGCCACCAGTGAACGCGCCGGGACTAGCAGCACGCAGTATTTT.